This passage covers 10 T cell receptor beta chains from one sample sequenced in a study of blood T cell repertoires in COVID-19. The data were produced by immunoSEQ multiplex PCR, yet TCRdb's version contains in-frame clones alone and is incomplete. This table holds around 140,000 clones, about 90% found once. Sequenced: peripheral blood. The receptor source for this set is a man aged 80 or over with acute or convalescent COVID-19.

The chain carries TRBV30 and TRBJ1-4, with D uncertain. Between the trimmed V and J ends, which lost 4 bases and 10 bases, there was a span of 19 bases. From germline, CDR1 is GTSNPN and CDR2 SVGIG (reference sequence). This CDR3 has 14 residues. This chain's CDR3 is CAWMAASSVGKLFF. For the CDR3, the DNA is TGTGCCTGGATGGCGGCCTCCTCGGTCGGAAAACTGTTTTTT. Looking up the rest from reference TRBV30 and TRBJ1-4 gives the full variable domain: SQTIHQWPATLVQPVGSPLSLECTVEGTSNPNLYWYRQAAGRGLQLLFYSVGIGQISSEVPQNLSASRPQDRQFILSSKKLLLSDSGFYLCAWMAASSVGKLFFGSGTQLSVL.

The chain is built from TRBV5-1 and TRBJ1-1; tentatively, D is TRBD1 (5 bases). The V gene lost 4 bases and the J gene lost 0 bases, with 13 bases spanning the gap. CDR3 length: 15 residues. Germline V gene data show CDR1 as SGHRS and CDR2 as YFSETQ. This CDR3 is CASSPRQSLNTEAFF. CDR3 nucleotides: TGCGCCAGCAGCCCCCGACAGAGTCTGAACACTGAAGCTTTCTTT.

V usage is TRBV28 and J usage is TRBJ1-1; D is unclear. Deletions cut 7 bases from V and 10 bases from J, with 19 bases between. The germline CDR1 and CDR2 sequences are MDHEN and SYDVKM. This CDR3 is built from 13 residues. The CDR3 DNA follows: TGTGCCAGCACTCCCTCGGCGGCGTTTGGAGCTTTCTTT. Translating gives CASTPSAAFGAFF.

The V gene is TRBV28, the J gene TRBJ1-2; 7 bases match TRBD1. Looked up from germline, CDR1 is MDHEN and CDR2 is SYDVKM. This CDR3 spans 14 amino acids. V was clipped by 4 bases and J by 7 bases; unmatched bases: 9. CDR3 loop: CASSSLRDSRGYTF. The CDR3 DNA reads TGTGCCAGCAGTTCACTACGGGACAGCCGTGGCTACACCTTC.

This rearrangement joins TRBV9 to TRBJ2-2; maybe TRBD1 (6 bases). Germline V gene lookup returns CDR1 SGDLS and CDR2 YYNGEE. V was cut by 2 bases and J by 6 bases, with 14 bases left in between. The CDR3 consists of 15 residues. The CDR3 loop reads CASSVSGVLPGELFF. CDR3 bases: TGTGCCAGCAGCGTGTCAGGGGTTCTTCCCGGGGAGCTGTTTTTT.

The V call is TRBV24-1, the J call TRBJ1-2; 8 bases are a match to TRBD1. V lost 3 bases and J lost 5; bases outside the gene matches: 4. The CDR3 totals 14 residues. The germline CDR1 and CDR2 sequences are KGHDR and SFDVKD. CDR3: CATSDPRDRYGYTF. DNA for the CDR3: TGTGCCACCAGTGATCCCCGGGACAGGTATGGCTACACCTTC.

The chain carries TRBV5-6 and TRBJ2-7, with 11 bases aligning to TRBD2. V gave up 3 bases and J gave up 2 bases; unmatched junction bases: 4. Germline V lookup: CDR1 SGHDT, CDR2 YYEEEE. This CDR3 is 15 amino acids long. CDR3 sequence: CASSWKGLAAYEQYF. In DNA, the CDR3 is TGTGCCAGCAGCTGGAAGGGACTAGCGGCCTACGAGCAGTACTTC.

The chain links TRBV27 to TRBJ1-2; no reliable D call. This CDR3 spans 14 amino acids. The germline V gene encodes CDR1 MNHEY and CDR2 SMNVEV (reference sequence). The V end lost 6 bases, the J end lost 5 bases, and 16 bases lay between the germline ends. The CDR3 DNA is TGTGCCAGCAGAACAGCCTCCGCCGCTTATGGCTACACCTTC. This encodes CASRTASAAYGYTF.

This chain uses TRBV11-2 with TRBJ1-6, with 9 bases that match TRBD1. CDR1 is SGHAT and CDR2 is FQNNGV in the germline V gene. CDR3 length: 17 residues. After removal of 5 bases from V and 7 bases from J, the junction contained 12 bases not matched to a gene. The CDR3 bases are TGTGCCAGCAGCAGACCGCCGGGGACAGGGACGAATTCACCCCTCCACTTT. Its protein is CASSRPPGTGTNSPLHF.

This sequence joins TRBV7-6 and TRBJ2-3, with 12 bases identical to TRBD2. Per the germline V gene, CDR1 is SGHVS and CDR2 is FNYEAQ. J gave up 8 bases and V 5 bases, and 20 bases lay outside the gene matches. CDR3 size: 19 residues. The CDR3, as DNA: TGTGCCAGCAGCGAAAAGGGACGGTTGACTAGCGGGGGAGAGCGTACGCAGTATTTT. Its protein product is CASSEKGRLTSGGERTQYF.